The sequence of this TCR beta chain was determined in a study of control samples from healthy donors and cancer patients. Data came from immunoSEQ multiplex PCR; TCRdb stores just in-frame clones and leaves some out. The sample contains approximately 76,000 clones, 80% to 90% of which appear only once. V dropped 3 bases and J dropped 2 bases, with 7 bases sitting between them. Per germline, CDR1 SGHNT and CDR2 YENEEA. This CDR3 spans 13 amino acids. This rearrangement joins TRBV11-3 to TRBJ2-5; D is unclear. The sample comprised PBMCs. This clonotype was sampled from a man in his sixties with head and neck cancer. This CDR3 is CASSFAAQETQYF. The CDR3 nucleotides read TGTGCCAGCAGCTTCGCAGCTCAAGAGACCCAGTACTTC.